What follows describes a single TCR beta chain. The target antigen is unknown. This entry belongs to a study of cytomegalovirus exposure and HLA in healthy donors. Study outcomes and limitations: In a later analysis, a genetic analysis reported fewer productive-TCR N-insertions in an Asian-associated ancestry cluster than the cohort average.

V was trimmed by 0 bases and J by 3 bases, leaving 9 bases between them. This CDR3 region has 15 residues. CDR1 SGHRS and CDR2 YFSETQ come from the germline V gene. The PCR was carried out with 60 Vbeta primers and 13 Jbeta primers. Some clones are missing from TCRdb's copy, which holds only in-frame ones; the method was immunoSEQ multiplex PCR. The sample lists approximately 220,000 clones, roughly 88% occurring once. The J gene is TRBJ2-2, the V gene TRBV5-1, with D possibly matching TRBD2 (5 bases). The receptor comes from a boy aged 2 to 9 in good health and CMV-seronegative. The sample comprised PBMCs. CDR3 sequence: CASSLADSYTGELFF. In DNA, the CDR3 is TGCGCCAGCAGCTTGGCGGACTCCTACACCGGGGAGCTGTTTTTT.